This TCR beta chain was documented in a study of T-cell memory formation after mild COVID-19. This CDR3 is 14 amino acids long. Trimming pared 5 bases from V and 8 bases from J, leaving 18 bases between. Overall study findings and caveats: Pre-infection memory showed some responding clones, and this suggested that cross-reactive memory joined.

Ten or more counts support this clonotype. Its antigen is not identified. TCR alpha and TCR beta cDNA libraries carrying sample barcodes and UMIs were produced by 5'RACE using constant-segment primers. TCRdb fed the 5' RACE reads into MiXCR, producing one record per CDR3 protein. The table has some 250,000 distinct CDR3 sequences, roughly 9.4% seen once. The V and J genes are TRBV12-3 or TRBV12-4 and TRBJ1-2, with D tentatively TRBD1 (5 bases). The specimen sequenced was PBMCs or a T cell subset sorted from them (not recorded which). The clonotype comes from a man aged 18-30 years who had mild COVID-19 (a few samples of this study predate the infection). Cell type and time point are not known. The DNA for the CDR3 is TGTGCCAGCAGTCCGAACTCAGGGTATGAAGGCTACACCTTC. Translated, it gives CASSPNSGYEGYTF.